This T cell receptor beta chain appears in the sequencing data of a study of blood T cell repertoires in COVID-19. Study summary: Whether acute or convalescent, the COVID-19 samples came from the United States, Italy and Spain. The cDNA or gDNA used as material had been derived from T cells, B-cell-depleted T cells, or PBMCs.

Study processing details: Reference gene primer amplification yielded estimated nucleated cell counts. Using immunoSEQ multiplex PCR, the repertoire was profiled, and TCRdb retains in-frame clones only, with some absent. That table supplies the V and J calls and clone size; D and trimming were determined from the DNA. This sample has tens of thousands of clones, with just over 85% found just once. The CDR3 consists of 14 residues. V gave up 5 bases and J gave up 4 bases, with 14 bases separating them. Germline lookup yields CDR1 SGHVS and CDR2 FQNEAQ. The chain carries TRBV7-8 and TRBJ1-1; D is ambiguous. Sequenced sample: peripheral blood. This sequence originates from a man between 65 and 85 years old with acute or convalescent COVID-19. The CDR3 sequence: CASSPRLGGTEAFF. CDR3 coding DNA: TGTGCCAGCAGCCCCCGATTAGGCGGCACTGAAGCTTTCTTT.